This TCR beta chain came from a study of shared T cell receptors in the human thymus. Measured with immunoSEQ multiplex PCR; TCRdb has only the in-frame clones, and not every one. Of fewer than 700,000 clones detected, 88% appear once; the ten largest clones hold about 0.01%. Germline assignment: CDR1 SGHRS and CDR2 YFSETQ. With 7 bases removed from V and 5 bases from J, the gap between germline ends came to 15 bases. The CDR3 extends over 13 amino acids. The same data also contributed to another study, on human thymus T cells. That work adds: Infants, healthy and Finnish, who were having corrective surgery for congenital heart defects served as donors. Corrective cardiac surgery supplied the resected thymus tissue. Seemingly biased V and J gene usage marked thymic and blood repertoires. Related research found strongly overlapping thymic repertoires in unrelated individuals.

The source is a boy younger than two with a congenital heart defect. Sequencing used thymocytes. The V and J genes are TRBV5-1 and TRBJ1-2; possibly TRBD1 for D (6 bases). CDR3 nucleotide sequence: TGCGCCAGCCAAGGGGGGGGGAAATATGGCTACACCTTC. Translating gives CASQGGGKYGYTF. The full variable domain, its missing parts supplied by reference TRBV5-1 and TRBJ1-2, is KAGVTQTPRYLIKTRGQQVTLSCSPISGHRSVSWYQQTPGQGLQFLFEYFSETQRNKGNFPGRFSGRQFSNSRSEMNVSTLELGDSALYLCASQGGGKYGYTFGSGTRLTVV.